These T cell receptor beta chains were read from a single sample in a study of early stage breast cancer tumors. The data were produced by immunoSEQ multiplex PCR, yet TCRdb's version contains in-frame clones alone and is incomplete. The sample contains about 46,000 clones, 78% of which appear only once. Sequencing was performed on blood. The origin of the receptors is a person in their 40s with breast cancer. CDR3s include the opening cysteine and the closing phenylalanine or tryptophan. D genes are given only for firm matches. Clone size is not always given. Where it is, it says once, few, many or a class for expanded clones.

V gene: TRBV9; J gene: TRBJ1-2; clone size: -; D gene: -; CDR3 protein: CASSVATGSEGGYTF; CDR3 DNA: TGTGCCAGCAGCGTAGCTACGGGGTCAGAGGGAGGCTACACCTTC
V gene: TRBV30; J gene: TRBJ2-3; clone size: -; D gene: -; CDR3 protein: CAWRSPNTDTQYF; CDR3 DNA: TGTGCCTGGAGATCACCGAACACAGATACGCAGTATTTT
V gene: TRBV19; J gene: TRBJ2-4; clone size: -; D gene: -; CDR3 protein: CASSIGPGKNIQYF; CDR3 DNA: TGTGCCAGTAGTATTGGGCCAGGCAAAAACATTCAGTACTTC
V gene: TRBV19; J gene: TRBJ1-5; clone size: -; D gene: -; CDR3 protein: CASSILGVGNQPQHF; CDR3 DNA: TGTGCCAGTAGTATCTTAGGGGTTGGCAATCAGCCCCAGCATTTT
V gene: TRBV25-1; J gene: TRBJ2-1; clone size: few; D gene: -; CDR3 protein: CASSESIGSEQFF; CDR3 DNA: TGTGCCAGCAGTGAATCCATCGGGAGCGAGCAGTTCTTC
V gene: TRBV10-3; J gene: TRBJ2-5; clone size: -; D gene: TRBD1; CDR3 protein: CAIKGADEETQYF; CDR3 DNA: TGTGCCATCAAGGGGGCGGACGAAGAGACCCAGTACTTC
V gene: TRBV5-6; J gene: TRBJ2-5; clone size: -; D gene: -; CDR3 protein: CASSLLGRRPQETQYF; CDR3 DNA: TGTGCCAGCAGCTTGTTGGGGAGGAGGCCGCAAGAGACCCAGTACTTC
V gene: TRBV30; J gene: TRBJ2-3; clone size: -; D gene: TRBD2; CDR3 protein: CAWSVRGRGGDTQYF; CDR3 DNA: TGTGCCTGGAGTGTACGCGGGCGCGGGGGGGATACGCAGTATTTT
V gene: TRBV7-2; J gene: TRBJ2-7; clone size: -; D gene: -; CDR3 protein: CASSLATSPYEQYF; CDR3 DNA: TGTGCCAGCAGCTTAGCTACGTCCCCCTACGAGCAGTACTTC
V gene: TRBV7-2; J gene: TRBJ1-2; clone size: -; D gene: TRBD1; CDR3 protein: CASSPNGQGGSYGYTF; CDR3 DNA: TGTGCCAGCAGCCCAAACGGACAGGGTGGTAGCTATGGCTACACCTTC
V gene: TRBV27; J gene: TRBJ2-6; clone size: -; D gene: TRBD2; CDR3 protein: CASSYGGGAGANVLTF; CDR3 DNA: TGTGCCAGCAGCTATGGGGGGGGTGCGGGGGCCAACGTCCTGACTTTC
V gene: TRBV5-1; J gene: TRBJ2-2; clone size: few; D gene: TRBD1; CDR3 protein: CASSLGTGGTGELFF; CDR3 DNA: TGCGCCAGCAGCTTGGGGACAGGGGGCACCGGGGAGCTGTTTTTT
V gene: TRBV6-5; J gene: TRBJ1-1; clone size: -; D gene: -; CDR3 protein: CASSYGRGTEAFF; CDR3 DNA: TGTGCCAGCAGTTACGGGCGAGGTACTGAAGCTTTCTTT
V gene: TRBV5-6; J gene: TRBJ1-6; clone size: -; D gene: -; CDR3 protein: CASSLRRTEDSPLHF; CDR3 DNA: TGTGCCAGCAGCTTGCGACGGACCGAGGATTCACCCCTCCACTTT
V gene: TRBV7-3; J gene: TRBJ2-6; clone size: few; D gene: -; CDR3 protein: CASSPSSGANVLTF; CDR3 DNA: TGTGCCAGCAGTCCAAGCTCTGGGGCCAACGTCCTGACTTTC
V gene: TRBV12-5; J gene: TRBJ2-7; clone size: -; D gene: TRBD1; CDR3 protein: CASGLVVGGIGEQYF; CDR3 DNA: TGTGCTAGTGGTTTGGTAGTAGGGGGCATCGGCGAGCAGTACTTC
V gene: TRBV11-2; J gene: TRBJ2-2; clone size: -; D gene: -; CDR3 protein: CASSLVARNTGELFF; CDR3 DNA: TGTGCCAGCAGCTTAGTCGCCAGGAACACCGGGGAGCTGTTTTTT
V gene: TRBV2; J gene: TRBJ2-1; clone size: few; D gene: -; CDR3 protein: CASSEGLLNEQFF; CDR3 DNA: TGTGCCAGCAGTGAGGGCCTTCTCAATGAGCAGTTCTTC
V gene: TRBV5-5; J gene: TRBJ2-3; clone size: -; D gene: TRBD1; CDR3 protein: CASSPLTGLTDTQYF; CDR3 DNA: TGTGCCAGCAGCCCCTTGACAGGGCTCACAGATACGCAGTATTTT
V gene: TRBV5-1; J gene: TRBJ2-1; clone size: -; D gene: TRBD1; CDR3 protein: CASSWGDRGQGNEQFF; CDR3 DNA: TGCGCCAGCAGCTGGGGGGACAGGGGGCAAGGCAATGAGCAGTTCTTC
V gene: TRBV12-5; J gene: TRBJ2-5; clone size: -; D gene: -; CDR3 protein: CASGFGGLQETQYF; CDR3 DNA: TGTGCTAGTGGTTTCGGGGGACTCCAAGAGACCCAGTACTTC
V gene: TRBV7-8; J gene: TRBJ1-4; clone size: -; D gene: -; CDR3 protein: CASSLRTWAGSATNEKLFF; CDR3 DNA: TGTGCCAGCAGCTTACGTACATGGGCCGGGTCGGCAACTAATGAAAAACTGTTTTTT
V gene: TRBV6-5; J gene: TRBJ2-5; clone size: -; D gene: -; CDR3 protein: CASRPQLIGETQYF; CDR3 DNA: TGTGCCAGCAGACCCCAGCTGATAGGGGAGACCCAGTACTTC
V gene: TRBV9; J gene: TRBJ2-1; clone size: -; D gene: TRBD2; CDR3 protein: CASSVAVAGGNEQFF; CDR3 DNA: TGTGCCAGCAGCGTAGCGGTAGCGGGAGGCAATGAGCAGTTCTTC
V gene: TRBV2; J gene: TRBJ2-2; clone size: -; D gene: TRBD2; CDR3 protein: CASTEEAGGITGELFF; CDR3 DNA: TGTGCCAGCACCGAGGAAGCGGGAGGAATTACCGGGGAGCTGTTTTTT
V gene: TRBV19; J gene: TRBJ1-5; clone size: few; D gene: -; CDR3 protein: CASSPAGGRQPQHF; CDR3 DNA: TGTGCCAGTAGTCCCGCGGGGGGCCGTCAGCCCCAGCATTTT
V gene: TRBV16; J gene: TRBJ2-2; clone size: -; D gene: -; CDR3 protein: CASSQSQGNTGELFF; CDR3 DNA: TGTGCCAGCAGCCAGTCACAGGGAAACACCGGGGAGCTGTTTTTT
V gene: TRBV6-1; J gene: TRBJ2-7; clone size: -; D gene: TRBD2; CDR3 protein: CASSLTSPPYEQYF; CDR3 DNA: TGTGCCAGCAGCCTGACTAGCCCTCCCTACGAGCAGTACTTC
V gene: TRBV6-5; J gene: TRBJ2-3; clone size: once; D gene: TRBD2; CDR3 protein: CASSYRLAGTDTQYF; CDR3 DNA: TGTGCCAGCAGTTACAGGCTAGCGGGAACTGATACGCAGTATTTT
V gene: TRBV7-9; J gene: TRBJ2-7; clone size: -; D gene: TRBD2; CDR3 protein: CASSPGLAGGLRREQYF; CDR3 DNA: TGTGCCAGCAGCCCAGGACTAGCGGGAGGTCTACGTAGGGAGCAGTACTTC
V gene: TRBV6-5; J gene: TRBJ2-5; clone size: -; D gene: -; CDR3 protein: CASSPIAGETQYF; CDR3 DNA: TGTGCCAGCAGTCCCATAGCTGGAGAGACCCAGTACTTC
V gene: TRBV5-5; J gene: TRBJ2-5; clone size: -; D gene: TRBD2; CDR3 protein: CASSKGLAGVETQYF; CDR3 DNA: TGTGCCAGCAGCAAGGGACTAGCGGGAGTGGAGACCCAGTACTTC
V gene: TRBV6-5; J gene: TRBJ1-2; clone size: few; D gene: TRBD1; CDR3 protein: CASTYGTGINYGYTF; CDR3 DNA: TGTGCCAGCACCTACGGGACAGGCATAAACTATGGCTACACCTTC
V gene: TRBV4-2; J gene: TRBJ2-1; clone size: -; D gene: -; CDR3 protein: CASSQELTAKGYNEQFF; CDR3 DNA: TGTGCCAGCAGCCAGGAACTGACTGCCAAGGGGTACAATGAGCAGTTCTTC
V gene: TRBV19; J gene: TRBJ1-3; clone size: -; D gene: -; CDR3 protein: CASGLGDHRIRNTIYF; CDR3 DNA: TGTGCCAGTGGGCTGGGGGACCATCGTATTCGAAACACCATATATTTT
V gene: TRBV2; J gene: TRBJ2-1; clone size: -; D gene: -; CDR3 protein: CASVFAVGGNEQFF; CDR3 DNA: TGTGCCAGCGTTTTCGCCGTGGGCGGCAATGAGCAGTTCTTC
V gene: TRBV7-8; J gene: TRBJ1-1; clone size: -; D gene: -; CDR3 protein: CASSLMGQANTEAFF; CDR3 DNA: TGTGCCAGCAGCTTAATGGGACAAGCGAACACTGAAGCTTTCTTT
V gene: TRBV2; J gene: TRBJ2-1; clone size: few; D gene: TRBD2; CDR3 protein: CASSDLAGGPDEQFF; CDR3 DNA: TGTGCCAGCAGTGATCTAGCGGGAGGGCCAGATGAGCAGTTCTTC
V gene: TRBV5-4; J gene: TRBJ2-2; clone size: -; D gene: TRBD1; CDR3 protein: CATYWTGSRELFF; CDR3 DNA: TGTGCCACCTACTGGACAGGAAGTAGGGAGCTGTTTTTT
V gene: TRBV21-1; J gene: TRBJ2-5; clone size: -; D gene: -; CDR3 protein: CASSRAAEETQYF; CDR3 DNA: TGTGCCAGCAGCAGAGCGGCGGAGGAGACCCAGTACTTC